Listed below are T cell receptor beta chains from one sample, sequenced in a study of OX40 agonist ivuxolimab in advanced cancers. Sequencing used immunoSEQ multiplex PCR; TCRdb keeps in-frame clones, though not all of them. Counted here are about 99,000 clones, around 94% occurring once; the ten biggest clones make up 0.15% to 0.2%. Material: CD4+ or CD8+ T cells sorted from blood, obtained in a trial of the OX40 agonist ivuxolimab. Receptor source: an adult with an advanced solid tumor such as melanoma, head and neck, liver or kidney cancer. Each CDR3 is given without its conserved first and last residue. Fields, in order: D gene, V gene, J gene, CDR3 length, CDR3 protein. D genes are given only for firm matches.

.	TRBV5-5	TRBJ2-7	13	ASSQSGLLREEQY
.	TRBV27	TRBJ2-7	13	ASSIGTPQVYEQY
.	TRBV4-2	TRBJ2-3	14	ASSSLGVASTDTQY
.	TRBV7-8	TRBJ1-1	13	ASSLASQGRTEAF
.	TRBV7-2	TRBJ1-6	14	ASSLVAGSYNSPLH
TRBD2	TRBV5-1	TRBJ2-7	14	ASSLWTSGSTYEQY
.	TRBV5-1	TRBJ2-3	13	ASSLGGTSTDTQY
.	TRBV18	TRBJ2-7	11	ASSPDGSYEQY
.	TRBV5-4	TRBJ1-6	14	ASSLNEAGVGSPLH
.	TRBV11-1	TRBJ1-2	11	ASWGPPNYGYT
.	TRBV7-2	TRBJ2-5	13	ASSLGWGLRETQY
.	TRBV7-9	TRBJ1-1	11	ASSLVGFGQTD
.	TRBV9	TRBJ1-2	10	ASSAGTDGYT
.	TRBV6-6	TRBJ1-6	12	ASSKQTGYSPLH
TRBD1	TRBV5-1	TRBJ1-2	15	ASSPPGSGGFNYGYT
TRBD1	TRBV9	TRBJ1-3	15	ASSARTGILSGNTIY
.	TRBV19	TRBJ1-4	15	ASSIGGGGRSGEKLF
.	TRBV10-3	TRBJ2-7	13	AISDTTVGGHEQY
.	TRBV5-1	TRBJ1-1	10	ASSLDMTEAF
TRBD1	TRBV27	TRBJ2-1	15	ASSYWNRDRRLLGGF
.	TRBV7-9	TRBJ2-7	13	ASSLAFTGYGEQY
.	TRBV25-1	TRBJ1-5	14	ASSESKGPALGPQH
.	TRBV5-8	TRBJ2-1	14	ASSLWVGSSYNEQF
.	TRBV18	TRBJ1-5	15	ASSPRQSSNSNQPQH
.	TRBV9	TRBJ2-7	13	ASSVEPGVSYEQY
.	TRBV9	TRBJ1-4	12	ASSSPGKDEKLF
TRBD1	TRBV27	TRBJ1-4	15	ASSPTTGLYYLDKLF
.	TRBV10-3	TRBJ1-1	10	AISRSGTEAF
.	TRBV5-1	TRBJ1-2	15	ASSLRTDSLANYGYT
TRBD2	TRBV6-5	TRBJ2-5	13	ASRVGLAGIETQY
TRBD1	TRBV7-6	TRBJ1-2	13	ASSAQGAANYGYT
.	TRBV7-8	TRBJ2-7	12	ASTPDGTSYEQY
TRBD1	TRBV5-6	TRBJ2-2	15	ASSLAQGTGATGELF
.	TRBV5-1	TRBJ2-1	11	ASSPGTPREQF
.	TRBV7-9	TRBJ2-7	11	ASSLDGGGEQY
TRBD2	TRBV11-2	TRBJ2-7	13	ASSFSGGPSYEQY
TRBD1	TRBV4-1	TRBJ2-7	16	ASSRSGTGYSTAYEQY
TRBD1	TRBV6-6	TRBJ2-7	13	ASSRLGTGPSEQY
.	TRBV5-1	TRBJ2-2	11	ASSRSNTGELF
.	TRBV10-3	TRBJ2-1	12	AISGGESYNEQF
TRBD2	TRBV19	TRBJ2-5	12	ASRPAGAQETQY
.	TRBV5-1	TRBJ2-5	13	ASSLRALDQETQY
.	TRBV21-1	TRBJ1-3	16	ASKREVGLLLYGNTIY
.	TRBV18	TRBJ2-2	11	ASSPQGTGELF
.	TRBV5-1	TRBJ1-2	11	ASSLTVAWGYT
TRBD1	TRBV9	TRBJ1-3	13	ASSVEGQGRNTIY
TRBD1	TRBV6-5	TRBJ1-4	12	ASRSAPRGEKLF
TRBD1	TRBV29-1	TRBJ1-1	11	SALTGVNTEAF
TRBD1	TRBV6-5	TRBJ2-1	13	ASSYPGQGNNEQF